This T cell receptor beta chain was sequenced during a study of early T cells in non-severe SARS-CoV-2 infection. About the research overall: Bulk RNA taken from unsorted whole blood was sequenced, leaving chains unpaired.

Of note for this clonotype: Antigen unknown.

Attachment of unique molecular identifiers to individual cDNA molecules was performed. In TCRdb, the 5' RACE reads were re-called with MiXCR into one record per CDR3 protein. This sample has 65,000 to 70,000 distinct CDR3 sequences; roughly a tenth occur once, and the top ten carry approximately 5.9%. The study, taken as a whole, reports: Database matching using VDJdb favored anti-spike CD8 responses, with private and CD4 specificities left missing.

The CDR3 runs to 14 residues. V was shortened by 1 base and J by 9 bases, with 16 bases between the two germline ends. Germline values: CDR1 DFQATT, CDR2 SNEGSKA (reference sequence). Sequencing used whole blood. The receptor was isolated from an adult who was a healthcare worker with PCR-confirmed SARS-CoV-2 infection or an uninfected control (not recorded which). V and J are TRBV20-1 and TRBJ1-5; unclear D gene. DNA of the CDR3: TGCAGTGCTAGAGGGGCGGATCCGCAATGGCCCCAGCATTTT. Amino acids: CSARGADPQWPQHF.